This T cell receptor (beta chain) was found in a study of early T cells in non-severe SARS-CoV-2 infection. Across the whole study: The chains were unpaired, and the sequenced material was bulk RNA from unsorted whole blood. Study observations and caveats: CD4 and private specificities were missed by VDJdb matching, which favored anti-spike CD8 responses.

CDR3 length: 15 amino acids. Trimming cost V 6 bases and J 0 bases, with 13 bases left between them. CDR1 is MDHEN and CDR2 is SYDVKM in the germline V gene. Molecules of cDNA were individually given unique molecular identifiers that were attached to them. MiXCR was run by TCRdb on the 5' RACE reads, yielding one entry per CDR3 protein. The repertoire has 40,000 to 60,000 distinct CDR3 sequences, around 7.7% of them found once; the top ten carry around 6.1%. This clonotype was counted at least ten times. Antigen unknown. This receptor was obtained from an adult who was a healthcare worker with PCR-confirmed SARS-CoV-2 infection or an uninfected control (not recorded which). The chain joins TRBV28 to TRBJ2-3, with D possibly TRBD1 on 6 matching bases. Sequenced: whole blood. The CDR3 protein is CASSHYRASTDTQYF. The CDR3 DNA reads as TGTGCCAGCAGCCATTACAGGGCTAGCACAGATACGCAGTATTTT.